What follows is one TCR beta chain and its context. This CDR3 comprises 17 residues. Profiling relied on immunoSEQ multiplex PCR, and the TCRdb table lists in-frame clones only, not all of them. The table shows fewer than 140,000 clones, with about 89% occurring only once. This entry is derived from a study of T cell changes during pregnancy in multiple sclerosis. The chain combines TRBV21-1 with TRBJ2-7; TRBD1, as called in the table, went unchecked against the DNA. TRBV21-1 is designated a pseudogene. The source was peripheral blood, collected before pregnancy. The receptor comes from a female donor with multiple sclerosis, enrolled in a pregnancy study. The CDR3 sequence: CASSIEAPMDSGHEQYF. Written as DNA, the CDR3 is TGTGCCAGCAGCATAGAGGCGCCGATGGACAGTGGGCACGAGCAGTACTTC.